The present T cell receptor (beta chain) was sequenced within a study of spatial heterogeneity in lung cancer. Study-level points and caveats: The study found that expanded intratumoral alpha and beta TCR counts tracked tumor mutation counts. Tumor T-cell coverage was an estimated 7% or so for alpha and roughly 12% for beta chains.

With respect to this clonotype: Its antigen is not known.

Time point specified: sample taken at primary tumor resection. Donation came from some 72 patients with untreated early-stage non-small cell lung cancer. Whole RNA was taken from tumor, nontumor lung or frozen PBMC; it was then sequenced unsorted. TCRdb reprocessed the 5' RACE reads with MiXCR, giving one entry per CDR3 protein. The repertoire consists of about 9,300 distinct CDR3 sequences, with about 6.7% occurring once and the leading ten covering roughly 30%. Germline CDR1 SEHNR, CDR2 FQNEAQ (reference sequence). The length of the CDR3 is 16 residues. V lost 2 bases to trimming and J lost 6 bases, with 16 bases between them.

Sequenced here: lung tumor tissue, sampled at surgery. The J gene is TRBJ2-2, the V gene TRBV7-9; possible D gene TRBD2, 6 bases. This TCR derives from a male donor with early-stage non-small cell lung cancer. As DNA, the CDR3 is TGTGCCAGCAGCTTAAGTGGGAGGTGGAGACCCGGGGAGCTGTTTTTT. Translation gives CASSLSGRWRPGELFF.